This T cell receptor (beta chain) comes out of a study of cytomegalovirus exposure and HLA in healthy donors. Primers included in the PCR were 60 Vbeta and 13 Jbeta primers. Per the authors' pipeline: A later analysis counted about 80 million unique TCR beta chains, roughly 11 million shared. Profiled with immunoSEQ multiplex PCR; TCRdb holds only in-frame clones, not every one. The DNA was the basis for D and trimming; V, J and clone size are from that table. The data show about 140,000 clones, with roughly 80% seen just once and under 5% held by the top ten. Whole-study findings and limits: Later findings reportedly placed an Asian-associated ancestry cluster below the approximately 670-donor mean for N-insertions. Prior analysis indicated that the majority of TCR beta V segments exhibited productivity approximately 90% or approximately 30% of the time.

CDR3 length equals 15 residues. Looked up from germline, CDR1 is SGHRS and CDR2 is YFSETQ. Trimming removed 5 bases from V and 0 bases from J, with 11 bases in between. In the case of this clone: The antigen is not known.

Sequencing input: PBMCs. The chain has TRBV5-1 and TRBJ2-2; TRBD1 is a possible D gene (6 bases). This clonotype was obtained from a man aged 40-49 years in good health and CMV-seronegative. The CDR3 loop is CASRTGTPNTGELFF. Here the CDR3 DNA reads TGCGCCAGCAGGACCGGGACACCGAACACCGGGGAGCTGTTTTTT.